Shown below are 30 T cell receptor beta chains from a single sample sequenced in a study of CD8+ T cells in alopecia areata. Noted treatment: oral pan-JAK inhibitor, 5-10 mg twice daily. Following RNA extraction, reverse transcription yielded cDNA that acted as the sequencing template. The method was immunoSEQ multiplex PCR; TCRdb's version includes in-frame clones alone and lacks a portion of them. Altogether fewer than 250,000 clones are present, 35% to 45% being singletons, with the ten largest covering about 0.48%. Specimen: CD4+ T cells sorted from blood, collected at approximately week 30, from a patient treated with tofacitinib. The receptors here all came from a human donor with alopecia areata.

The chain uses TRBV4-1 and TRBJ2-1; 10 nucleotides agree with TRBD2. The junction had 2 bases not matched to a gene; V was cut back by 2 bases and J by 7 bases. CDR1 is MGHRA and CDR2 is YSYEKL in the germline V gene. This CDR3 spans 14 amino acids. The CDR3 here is CASSQPSGGNEQFF. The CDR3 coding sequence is TGCGCCAGCAGCCAACCTAGCGGGGGTAATGAGCAGTTCTTC.

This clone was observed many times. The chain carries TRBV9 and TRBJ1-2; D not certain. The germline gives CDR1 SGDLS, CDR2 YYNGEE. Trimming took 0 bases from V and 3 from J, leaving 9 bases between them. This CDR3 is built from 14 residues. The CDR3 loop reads CASSVAPIDYGYTF. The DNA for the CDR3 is TGTGCCAGCAGCGTAGCCCCGATCGACTATGGCTACACCTTC.

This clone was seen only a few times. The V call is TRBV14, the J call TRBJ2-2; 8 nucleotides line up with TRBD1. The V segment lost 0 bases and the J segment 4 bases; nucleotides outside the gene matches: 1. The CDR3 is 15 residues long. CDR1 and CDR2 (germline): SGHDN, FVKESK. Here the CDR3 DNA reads TGTGCCAGCAGCCAAGAGGACAGGGTCACCGGGGAGCTGTTTTTT. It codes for CASSQEDRVTGELFF.

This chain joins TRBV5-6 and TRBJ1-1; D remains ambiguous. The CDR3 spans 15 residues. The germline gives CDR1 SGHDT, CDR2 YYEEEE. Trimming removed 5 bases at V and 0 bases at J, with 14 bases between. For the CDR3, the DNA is TGTGCCAGCAGTCCACGGACGAGGATGAACACTGAAGCTTTCTTT. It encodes CASSPRTRMNTEAFF.

This CDR3 reads CASSGRLAGALSYEQYF. Here the CDR3 DNA reads TGCGCCAGCAGCGGGCGACTAGCGGGGGCCCTGTCCTACGAGCAGTACTTC. V usage is TRBV5-1 and J usage is TRBJ2-7, with TRBD2 matching 12 bases. CDR3 length equals 17 residues. Germline-derived CDR1 and CDR2 are SGHRS and YFSETQ. Trimming at V came to 4 bases and at J to 1 base, leaving 9 bases not matched to a gene.

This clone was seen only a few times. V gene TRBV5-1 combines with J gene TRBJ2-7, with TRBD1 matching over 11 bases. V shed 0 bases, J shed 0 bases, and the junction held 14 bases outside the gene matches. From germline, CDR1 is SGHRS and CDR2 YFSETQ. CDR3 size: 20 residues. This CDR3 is CASSLVWWTGGRVSSYEQYF. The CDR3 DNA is TGCGCCAGCAGCTTGGTCTGGTGGACAGGGGGCCGAGTCAGCTCCTACGAGCAGTACTTC.

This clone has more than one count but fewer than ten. CDR3 in amino acids: CASSPTGLRTYEQYF. In DNA, the CDR3 is TGTGCCAGCAGCCCGACAGGGTTGAGAACCTACGAGCAGTACTTC. The chain links TRBV27 to TRBJ2-7, with 7 nucleotides matching TRBD1. The CDR3 sequence is 15 residues long. J was trimmed by 2 bases and V by 6 bases; bases with no gene match: 10. Germline V lookup: CDR1 MNHEY, CDR2 SMNVEV (reference sequence).

This CDR3 reads CASSYKRGPYEQYF. CDR3 DNA: TGTGCCAGCAGTTATAAGAGGGGGCCTTACGAGCAGTACTTC. This chain connects TRBV6-6 to TRBJ2-7, with TRBD1 identical over 7 bases. J gave up 4 bases and V 3 bases, and 6 bases lay outside the gene matches. The germline CDR1 and CDR2 sequences are MNHNY and SVGAGI (reference sequence). The CDR3 covers 14 residues.

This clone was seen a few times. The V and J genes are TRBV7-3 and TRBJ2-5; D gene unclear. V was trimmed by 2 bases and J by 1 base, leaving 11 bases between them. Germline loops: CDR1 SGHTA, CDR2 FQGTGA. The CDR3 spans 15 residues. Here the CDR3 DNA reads TGTGCCAGCAGCTTAGCGGCAGGATTCCAAGAGACCCAGTACTTC. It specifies CASSLAAGFQETQYF.

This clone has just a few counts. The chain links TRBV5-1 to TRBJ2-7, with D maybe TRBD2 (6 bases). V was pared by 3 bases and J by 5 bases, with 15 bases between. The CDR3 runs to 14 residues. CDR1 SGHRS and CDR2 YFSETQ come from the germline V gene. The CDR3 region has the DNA TGCGCCAGCAGCTGGGGGGAAAGTAGTAACGAGCAGTACTTC. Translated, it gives CASSWGESSNEQYF.

Here the CDR3 DNA reads TGTGCCAGTAGTACCCCCGTGACAGGGATCTATGGCTACACCTTC. Amino acid sequence: CASSTPVTGIYGYTF. The chain is built from TRBV19 and TRBJ1-2; 7 bases fit TRBD1. The J segment lost 4 bases and the V segment lost 4 bases, leaving 9 bases of the junction unmatched. CDR1 is LNHDA, CDR2 SQIVND, per germline (reference sequence). The CDR3 is 15 residues long.

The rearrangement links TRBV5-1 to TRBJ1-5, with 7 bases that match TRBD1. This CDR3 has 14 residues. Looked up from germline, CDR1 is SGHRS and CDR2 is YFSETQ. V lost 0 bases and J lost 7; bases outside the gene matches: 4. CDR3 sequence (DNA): TGCGCCAGCAGCTTGGAGCAGGGGGAACAGCCCCAGCATTTT. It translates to CASSLEQGEQPQHF. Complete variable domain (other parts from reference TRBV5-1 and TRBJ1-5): KAGVTQTPRYLIKTRGQQVTLSCSPISGHRSVSWYQQTPGQGLQFLFEYFSETQRNKGNFPGRFSGRQFSNSRSEMNVSTLELGDSALYLCASSLEQGEQPQHFGDGTRLSIL.

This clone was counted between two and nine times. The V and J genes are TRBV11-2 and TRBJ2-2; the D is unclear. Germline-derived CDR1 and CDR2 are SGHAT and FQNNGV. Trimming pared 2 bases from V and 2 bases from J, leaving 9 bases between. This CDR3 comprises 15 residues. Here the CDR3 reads CASSLLSVNTGELFF. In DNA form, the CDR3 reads TGTGCCAGCAGCTTATTGTCTGTTAACACCGGGGAGCTGTTTTTT.

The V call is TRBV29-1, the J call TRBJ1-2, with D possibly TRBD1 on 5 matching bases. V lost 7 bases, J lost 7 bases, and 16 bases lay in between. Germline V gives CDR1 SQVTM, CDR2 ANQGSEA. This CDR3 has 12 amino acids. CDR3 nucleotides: TGCAGCGACTACTCCCGGGACTCTGGCTACACCTTC. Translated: CSDYSRDSGYTF.

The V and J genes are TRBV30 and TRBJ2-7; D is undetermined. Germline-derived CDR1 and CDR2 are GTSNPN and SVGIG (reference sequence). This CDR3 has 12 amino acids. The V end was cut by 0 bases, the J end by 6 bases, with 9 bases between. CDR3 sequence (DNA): TGTGCCTGGAGTGTTAATGTCCCCGAGCAGTACTTC. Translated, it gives CAWSVNVPEQYF. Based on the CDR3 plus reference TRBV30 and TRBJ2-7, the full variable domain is SQTIHQWPATLVQPVGSPLSLECTVEGTSNPNLYWYRQAAGRGLQLLFYSVGIGQISSEVPQNLSASRPQDRQFILSSKKLLLSDSGFYLCAWSVNVPEQYFGPGTRLTVT.

CDR3 loop: CASGFTLQGYEQYF. DNA of the CDR3: TGTGCTAGTGGTTTCACCCTACAGGGCTACGAGCAGTACTTC. V is TRBV12-5 and J is TRBJ2-7, with a tentative D call TRBD1 (6 bases). The CDR3 runs 14 residues. CDR1 is LGHNT and CDR2 is FRNRAP in the germline V gene. The germline V and J ends were trimmed by 3 bases and 3 bases, with 12 bases remaining between them.

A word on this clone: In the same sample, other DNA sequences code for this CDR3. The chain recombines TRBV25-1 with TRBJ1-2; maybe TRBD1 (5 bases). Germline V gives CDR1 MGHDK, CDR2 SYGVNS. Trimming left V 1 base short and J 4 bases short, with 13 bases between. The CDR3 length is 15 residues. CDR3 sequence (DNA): TGTGCCAGCAGTGAATCGGAGGGGAAGGGCTATGGCTACACCTTC. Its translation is CASSESEGKGYGYTF.

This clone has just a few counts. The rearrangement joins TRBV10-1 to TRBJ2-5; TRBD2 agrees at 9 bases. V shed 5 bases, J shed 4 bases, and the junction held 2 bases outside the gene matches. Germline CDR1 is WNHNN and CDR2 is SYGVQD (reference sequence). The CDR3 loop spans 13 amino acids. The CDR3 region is CASSLLAGETQYF. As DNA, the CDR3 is TGCGCCAGCAGTCTACTAGCGGGAGAGACCCAGTACTTC.

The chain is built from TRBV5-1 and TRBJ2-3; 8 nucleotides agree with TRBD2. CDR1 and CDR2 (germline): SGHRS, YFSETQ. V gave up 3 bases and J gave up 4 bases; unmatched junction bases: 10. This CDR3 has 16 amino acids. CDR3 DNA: TGCGCCAGCAGCTCCGGGGCGAGCGGGAGATCAGATACGCAGTATTTT. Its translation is CASSSGASGRSDTQYF.

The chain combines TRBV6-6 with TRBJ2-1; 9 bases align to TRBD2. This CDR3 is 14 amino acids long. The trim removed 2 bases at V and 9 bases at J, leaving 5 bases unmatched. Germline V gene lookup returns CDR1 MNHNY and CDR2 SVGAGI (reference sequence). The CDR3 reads CASSYGGRASEQFF. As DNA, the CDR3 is TGTGCCAGCAGTTACGGCGGGAGGGCCAGTGAGCAGTTCTTC.

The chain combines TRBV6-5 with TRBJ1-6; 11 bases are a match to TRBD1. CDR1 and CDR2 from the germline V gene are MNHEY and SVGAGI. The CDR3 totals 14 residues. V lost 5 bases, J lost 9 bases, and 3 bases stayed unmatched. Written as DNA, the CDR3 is TGTGCCAGCAGTACCGGGACAGGGGGTTCACCCCTCCACTTT. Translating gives CASSTGTGGSPLHF.

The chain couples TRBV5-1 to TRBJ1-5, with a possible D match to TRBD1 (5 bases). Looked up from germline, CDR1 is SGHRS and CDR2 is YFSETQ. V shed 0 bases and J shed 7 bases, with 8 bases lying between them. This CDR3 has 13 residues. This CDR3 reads CASSLDWGQPQHF. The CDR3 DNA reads TGCGCCAGCAGCTTGGATTGGGGCCAGCCCCAGCATTTT.

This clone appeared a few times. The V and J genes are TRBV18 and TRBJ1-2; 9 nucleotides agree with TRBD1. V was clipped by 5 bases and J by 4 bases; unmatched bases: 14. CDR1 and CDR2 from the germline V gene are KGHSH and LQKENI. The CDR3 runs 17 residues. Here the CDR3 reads CASSNGQGRGVGYGYTF. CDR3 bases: TGTGCCAGCTCAAATGGACAGGGGAGAGGAGTCGGCTATGGCTACACCTTC. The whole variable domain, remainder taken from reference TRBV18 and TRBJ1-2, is NAGVMQNPRHLVRRRGQEARLRCSPMKGHSHVYWYRQLPEEGLKFMVYLQKENIIDESGMPKERFSAEFPKEGPSILRIQQVVRGDSAAYFCASSNGQGRGVGYGYTFGSGTRLTVV.

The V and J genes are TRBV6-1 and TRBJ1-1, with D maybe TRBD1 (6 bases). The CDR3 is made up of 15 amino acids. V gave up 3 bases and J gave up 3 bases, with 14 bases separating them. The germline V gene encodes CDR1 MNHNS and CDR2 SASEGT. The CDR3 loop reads CASSDKFAGDTEAFF. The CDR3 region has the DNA TGTGCCAGCAGTGACAAGTTTGCAGGGGACACTGAAGCTTTCTTT.

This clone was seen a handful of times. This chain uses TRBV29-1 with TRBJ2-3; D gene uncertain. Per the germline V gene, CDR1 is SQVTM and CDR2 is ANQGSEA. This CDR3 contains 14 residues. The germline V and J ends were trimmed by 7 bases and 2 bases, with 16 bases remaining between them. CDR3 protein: CSALPQKYTDTQYF. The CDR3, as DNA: TGCAGCGCCCTACCCCAGAAATACACAGATACGCAGTATTTT.

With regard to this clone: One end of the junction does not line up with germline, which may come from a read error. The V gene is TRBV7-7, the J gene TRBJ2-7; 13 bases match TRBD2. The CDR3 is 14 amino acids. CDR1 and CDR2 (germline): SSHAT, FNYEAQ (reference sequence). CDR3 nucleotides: TGTGCTAGCAGCTTAGAGGGACTAGCGGGGGAGCAGTACTTC. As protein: CASSLEGLAGEQYF.

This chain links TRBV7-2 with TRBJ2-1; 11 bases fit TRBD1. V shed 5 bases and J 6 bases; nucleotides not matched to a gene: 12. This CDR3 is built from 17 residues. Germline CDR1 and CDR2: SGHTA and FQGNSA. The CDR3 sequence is CASSETTGTGGSNEQFF. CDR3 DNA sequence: TGTGCCAGCAGCGAAACAACCGGGACAGGGGGGTCCAATGAGCAGTTCTTC.

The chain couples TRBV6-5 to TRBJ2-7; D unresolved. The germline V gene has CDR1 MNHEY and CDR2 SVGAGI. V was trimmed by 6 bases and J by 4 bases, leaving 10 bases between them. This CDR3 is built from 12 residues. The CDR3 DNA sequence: TGTGCCAGCAGGTCCGACTCTTACGAGCAGTACTTC. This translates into CASRSDSYEQYF.

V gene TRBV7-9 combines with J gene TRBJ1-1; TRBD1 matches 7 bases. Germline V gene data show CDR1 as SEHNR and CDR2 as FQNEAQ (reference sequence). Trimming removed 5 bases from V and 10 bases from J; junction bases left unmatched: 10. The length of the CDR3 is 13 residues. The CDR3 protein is CASSSLQGNGAFF. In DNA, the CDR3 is TGTGCCAGCAGCAGCTTACAGGGGAACGGAGCTTTCTTT.

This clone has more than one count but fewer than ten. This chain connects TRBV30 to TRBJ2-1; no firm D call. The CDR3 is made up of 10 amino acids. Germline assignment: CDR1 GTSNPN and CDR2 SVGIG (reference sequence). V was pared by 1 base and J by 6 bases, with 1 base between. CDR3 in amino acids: CAWSGNEQFF. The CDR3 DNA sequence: TGTGCCTGGAGTGGCAATGAGCAGTTCTTC.